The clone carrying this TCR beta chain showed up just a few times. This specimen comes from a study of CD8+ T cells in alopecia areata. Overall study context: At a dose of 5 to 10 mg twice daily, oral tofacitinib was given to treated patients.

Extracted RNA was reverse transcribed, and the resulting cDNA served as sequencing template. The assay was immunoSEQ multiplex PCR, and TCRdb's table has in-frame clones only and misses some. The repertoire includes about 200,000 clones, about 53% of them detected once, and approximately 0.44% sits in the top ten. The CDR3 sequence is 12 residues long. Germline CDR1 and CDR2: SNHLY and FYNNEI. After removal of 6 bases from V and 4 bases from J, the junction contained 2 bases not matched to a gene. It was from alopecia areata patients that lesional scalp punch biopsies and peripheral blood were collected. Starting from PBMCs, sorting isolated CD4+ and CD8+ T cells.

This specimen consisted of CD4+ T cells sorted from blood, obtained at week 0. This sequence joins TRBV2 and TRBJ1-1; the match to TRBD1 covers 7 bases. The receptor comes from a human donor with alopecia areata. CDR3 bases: TGTGCCAGCAGGACAGGGATCACTGAAGCTTTCTTT. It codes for CASRTGITEAFF.